These 13 T cell receptor beta chains originate from one sample sequenced in a study of breast tumors, draining lymph nodes, adjacent tissues. Samples came from axillary lymph nodes draining the breast cancer. MiXCR, run by TCRdb on the multiplex PCR reads, gives a single entry per CDR3 protein. The sample yields over 200,000 distinct CDR3 sequences, under 40% seen once. The sample consisted of axillary lymph node tissue. These receptors originate from a female donor with breast cancer. Some clones in this sample may be carry-over from other donors' samples.

This clonotype has ten or more counts. The chain joins TRBV20-1 to TRBJ2-1; D ambiguous. Germline loops: CDR1 DFQATT, CDR2 SNEGSKA (reference sequence). The V gene lost 5 bases and the J gene lost 4 bases, with 15 bases spanning the gap. This CDR3 has 14 amino acids. CDR3 region: CSALSESTYNEQFF. Here the CDR3 DNA reads TGCAGTGCTCTAAGCGAGTCCACATACAATGAGCAGTTCTTC.

Ten or more counts support this clonotype. The chain carries TRBV7-2 and TRBJ2-3; the D gene is possibly TRBD2 (7 bases). The germline CDR1 and CDR2 sequences are SGHTA and FQGNSA. V dropped 1 base and J dropped 6 bases, with 11 bases sitting between them. CDR3 size: 14 residues. The DNA for the CDR3 is TGTGCCAGCAGCTTAGGTCCGGGGGGCGATACGCAGTATTTT. The encoded protein is CASSLGPGGDTQYF.

The J gene is TRBJ2-3, the V gene TRBV20-1; 14 bases are shared with TRBD2. Germline values: CDR1 DFQATT, CDR2 SNEGSKA (reference sequence). CDR3 size: 15 residues. V shed 5 bases, J shed 6 bases, and the junction held 7 bases outside the gene matches. CDR3 bases: TGCAGTGCTGAGGCCGGGACTAGCGGGAGCGATACGCAGTATTTT. This sequence encodes CSAEAGTSGSDTQYF.

This clonotype showed up just a few times. V usage is TRBV5-5 and J usage is TRBJ2-7, with 9 positions matching TRBD2. The germline CDR1 and CDR2 sequences are SGHKS and YYEKEE (reference sequence). Losses at the gene ends were 4 bases for V and 0 bases for J; bases not matched to a gene: 11. The length of the CDR3 is 17 residues. DNA for the CDR3: TGTGCCAGCAGCCGCCAACCGACTAGCGGCCCCTCCTACGAGCAGTACTTC. Amino acid sequence: CASSRQPTSGPSYEQYF.

This chain connects TRBV20-1 to TRBJ1-4, with 7 positions matching TRBD1. This CDR3 has 15 amino acids. J gave up 6 bases and V 3 bases, and 10 bases lay outside the gene matches. Germline lookup yields CDR1 DFQATT and CDR2 SNEGSKA (reference sequence). The CDR3 sequence: CSARSTTGWDEKLFF. CDR3 in DNA: TGCAGTGCTAGGTCGACGACAGGGTGGGATGAAAAACTGTTTTTT.

The V and J genes are TRBV6-2 or TRBV6-3 and TRBJ1-5, with 9 bases matching TRBD1. The CDR3 covers 20 residues. Germline CDR1 and CDR2: MNHEY and SVGEGT. V lost 6 bases to trimming and J lost 2 bases; unmatched junction nucleotides: 20. CDR3 sequence (DNA): TGTGCCAGCAGACCCTACCGGACAGGGGATCTTGGTGGGGGCAATCAGCCCCAGCATTTT. Protein: CASRPYRTGDLGGGNQPQHF.

This clonotype was detected many times. The J gene is TRBJ2-2, the V gene TRBV7-8; 8 bases fit TRBD2. The CDR3 sequence is 17 residues long. Germline-derived CDR1 and CDR2 are SGHVS and FQNEAQ. The V and J ends lost 1 base and 2 bases, in that order; junction bases with no gene match: 6. For the CDR3, the DNA is TGTGCCAGCAGCTTAGGTTTCGGGGGGGTCAACACCGGGGAGCTGTTTTTT. Its translation: CASSLGFGGVNTGELFF.

The sample holds many counts of this clonotype. This sequence joins TRBV20-1 and TRBJ2-5; TRBD2 matches 8 bases. The CDR3 spans 14 residues. Germline V lookup: CDR1 DFQATT, CDR2 SNEGSKA (reference sequence). V was pared by 7 bases and J by 4 bases, with 11 bases of the junction left unmatched. Written as DNA, the CDR3 is TGCAGTGGGGACGGGGGGGCAGGCGGAGAGACCCAGTACTTC. It codes for CSGDGGAGGETQYF.

With regard to this clonotype: A much larger clonotype is one base distant, so this may be a read error. Since no conserved phenylalanine or tryptophan closes the CDR3, a read error is the likely cause. V is TRBV6-2 or TRBV6-3 and J is TRBJ1-2; no definite D call. This CDR3 contains 15 residues. The germline V and J ends were trimmed by 2 bases and 5 bases, with 15 bases remaining between them. Germline V gives CDR1 MNHEY, CDR2 SVGEGT. The CDR3 DNA sequence: TGTGCCAGCAGTTACATGACTGTACCTATGTATGGCTACACCCTC. Protein product: CASSYMTVPMYGYTL.

On this clonotype: It may be a read error: a sequence one base away is much more abundant. The chain uses TRBV5-6 and TRBJ1-5, with no clear D. Germline-derived CDR1 and CDR2 are SGHDT and YYEEEE. The V end lost 2 bases, the J end lost 0 bases, and 15 bases lay between the germline ends. The CDR3 runs to 17 residues. CDR3 nucleotide sequence: TGTGCCAGCAGCTTTAGGGCGACGTCCGATAGCAATCAGCCCCAGCATTTT. Residues: CASSFRATSDSNQPQHF.

The genes are TRBV12-3 or TRBV12-4 and TRBJ2-3, with 10 bases matching TRBD1. V shed 6 bases, J shed 0 bases, and the junction held 3 bases outside the gene matches. The CDR3 sequence is 15 residues long. The CDR3 reads CASRTGGGSTDTQYF. CDR3 DNA sequence: TGTGCCAGCAGGACAGGGGGCGGGAGCACAGATACGCAGTATTTT.

Of note for this clonotype: A clone one base away is much larger, so this may be a read error. The genes are TRBV20-1 and TRBJ2-5; no reliable D call. CDR1 is DFQATT, CDR2 SNEGSKA, per germline (reference sequence). The CDR3 is 15 residues long. Trimming stripped 0 bases from V and 4 bases from J, with 15 bases between. The CDR3 region is CSARDWAETPETQYF. As DNA, the CDR3 is TGCAGTGCTAGAGATTGGGCGGAGACCCCAGAGACCCAGTACTTC.

This clonotype was recorded many times. This sequence joins TRBV2 and TRBJ2-3; no definite D call. In germline, CDR1 is SNHLY, CDR2 FYNNEI. The V end lost 6 bases, the J end lost 3 bases, and 16 bases lay between the germline ends. The CDR3 is made up of 15 amino acids. The CDR3 DNA is TGTGCCAGCAGCCTGGACGGAAGTTTAACAGATACGCAGTATTTT. Translated: CASSLDGSLTDTQYF.